This T cell receptor (beta chain) was documented in a study of cytomegalovirus exposure and HLA in healthy donors. Study results and caveats: For cytomegalovirus status, the classifier reportedly gave diagnoses with high specificity and sensitivity.

Method: immunoSEQ multiplex PCR; TCRdb's copy keeps in-frame clones and lacks some. The table has about 200,000 clones, 80% to 85% seen once. Comments on this clone: What it recognizes is unknown.

CDR1 and CDR2 (germline): SGHTS, YDEGEE. Trimming at V came to 5 bases and at J to 4 bases, leaving 7 bases not matched to a gene. This CDR3 contains 15 residues. J is TRBJ2-1 and V is TRBV5-8; TRBD2 agrees at 9 bases. This TCR came from a woman under 40 in good health and CMV-seronegative. Sequenced material: PBMCs. The CDR3 DNA follows: TGTGCCAGCAGTTCCAGCGGGAGGACTTACAATGAGCAGTTCTTC. Its translation: CASSSSGRTYNEQFF.